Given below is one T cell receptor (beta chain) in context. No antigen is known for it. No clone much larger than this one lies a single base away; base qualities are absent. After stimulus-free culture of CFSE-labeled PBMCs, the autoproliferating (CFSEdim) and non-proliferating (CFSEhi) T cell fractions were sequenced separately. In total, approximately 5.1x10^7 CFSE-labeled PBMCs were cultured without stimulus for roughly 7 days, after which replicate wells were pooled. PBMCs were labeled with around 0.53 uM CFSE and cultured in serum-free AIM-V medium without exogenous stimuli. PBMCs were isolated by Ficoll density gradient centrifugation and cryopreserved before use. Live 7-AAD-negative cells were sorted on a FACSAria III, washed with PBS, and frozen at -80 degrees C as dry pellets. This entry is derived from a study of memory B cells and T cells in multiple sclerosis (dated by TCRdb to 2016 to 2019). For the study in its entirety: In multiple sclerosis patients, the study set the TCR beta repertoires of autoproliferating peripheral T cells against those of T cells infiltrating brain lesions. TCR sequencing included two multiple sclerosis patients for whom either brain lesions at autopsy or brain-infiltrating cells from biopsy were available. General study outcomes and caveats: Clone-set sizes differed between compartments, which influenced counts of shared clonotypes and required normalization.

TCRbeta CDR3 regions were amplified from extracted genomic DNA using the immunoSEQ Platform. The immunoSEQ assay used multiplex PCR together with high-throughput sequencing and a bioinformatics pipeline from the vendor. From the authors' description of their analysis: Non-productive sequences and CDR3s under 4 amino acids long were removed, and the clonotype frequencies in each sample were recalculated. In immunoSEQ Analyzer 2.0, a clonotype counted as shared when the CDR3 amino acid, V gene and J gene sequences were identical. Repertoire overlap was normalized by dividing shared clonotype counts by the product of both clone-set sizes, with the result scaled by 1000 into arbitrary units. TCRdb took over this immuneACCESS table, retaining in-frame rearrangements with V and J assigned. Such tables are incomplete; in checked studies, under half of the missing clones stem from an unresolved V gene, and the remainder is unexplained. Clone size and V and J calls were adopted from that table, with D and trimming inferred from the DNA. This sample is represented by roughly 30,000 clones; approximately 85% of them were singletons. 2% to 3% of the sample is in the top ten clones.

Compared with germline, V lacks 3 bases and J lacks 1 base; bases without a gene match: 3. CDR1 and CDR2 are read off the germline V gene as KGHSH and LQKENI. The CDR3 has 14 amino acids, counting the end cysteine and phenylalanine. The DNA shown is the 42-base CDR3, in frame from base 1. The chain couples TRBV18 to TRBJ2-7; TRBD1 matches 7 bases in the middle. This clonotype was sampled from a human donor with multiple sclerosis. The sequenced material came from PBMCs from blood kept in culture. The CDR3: CASSPDRASYEQYF. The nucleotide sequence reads TGTGCCAGCTCACCCGACAGGGCTTCCTACGAGCAGTACTTC.